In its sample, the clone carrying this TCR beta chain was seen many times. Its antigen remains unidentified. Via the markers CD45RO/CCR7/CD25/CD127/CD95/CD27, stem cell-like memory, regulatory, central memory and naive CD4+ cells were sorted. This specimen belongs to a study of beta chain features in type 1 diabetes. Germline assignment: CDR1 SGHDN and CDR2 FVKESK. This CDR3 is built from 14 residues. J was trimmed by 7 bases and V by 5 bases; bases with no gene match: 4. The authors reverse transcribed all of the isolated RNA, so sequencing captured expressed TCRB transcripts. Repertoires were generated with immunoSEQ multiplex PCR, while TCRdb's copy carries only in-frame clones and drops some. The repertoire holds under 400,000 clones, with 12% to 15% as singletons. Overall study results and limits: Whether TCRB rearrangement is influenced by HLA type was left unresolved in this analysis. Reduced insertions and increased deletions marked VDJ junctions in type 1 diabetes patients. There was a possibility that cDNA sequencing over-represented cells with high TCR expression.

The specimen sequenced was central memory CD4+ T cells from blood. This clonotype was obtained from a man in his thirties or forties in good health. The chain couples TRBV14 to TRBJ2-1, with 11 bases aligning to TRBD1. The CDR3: CASSDRDRGNEQFF. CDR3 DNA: TGTGCCAGCAGCGACCGGGACAGGGGGAATGAGCAGTTCTTC.